This T cell receptor beta chain was identified in a study of CD8+ T cells in alopecia areata. Study as a whole: Those patients who were treated received oral tofacitinib, which was given at 5 to 10 mg twice daily for moderate-to-severe alopecia areata.

cDNA prepared by RNA extraction and subsequent reverse transcription served as the template for sequencing. The method was immunoSEQ multiplex PCR; TCRdb's version includes in-frame clones alone and lacks a portion of them. This table has 130,000 to 150,000 clones, around 87% appearing once. Note on this clone: Its target is not known.

Points from the study as a whole: Lesional scalp exceeded normal scalp in clonality, especially in alopecia totalis/universalis.

Patients with alopecia areata provided lesional scalp punch biopsies as well as peripheral blood. Sorting of PBMCs yielded the CD4+ and CD8+ T cells. Germline V gene data show CDR1 as SQVTM and CDR2 as ANQGSEA. V gave up 8 bases and J gave up 3 bases, with 13 bases separating them. This CDR3 spans 13 amino acids. The material sequenced was CD8+ T cells sorted from blood, taken at week 0. This TCR was sampled from a human donor with alopecia areata. J is TRBJ2-2 and V is TRBV29-1; weak D call: TRBD2 (6 bases). Here the CDR3 reads CSLLSGDTGELFF. CDR3 DNA: TGCAGCCTTCTGTCGGGGGACACCGGGGAGCTGTTTTTT.